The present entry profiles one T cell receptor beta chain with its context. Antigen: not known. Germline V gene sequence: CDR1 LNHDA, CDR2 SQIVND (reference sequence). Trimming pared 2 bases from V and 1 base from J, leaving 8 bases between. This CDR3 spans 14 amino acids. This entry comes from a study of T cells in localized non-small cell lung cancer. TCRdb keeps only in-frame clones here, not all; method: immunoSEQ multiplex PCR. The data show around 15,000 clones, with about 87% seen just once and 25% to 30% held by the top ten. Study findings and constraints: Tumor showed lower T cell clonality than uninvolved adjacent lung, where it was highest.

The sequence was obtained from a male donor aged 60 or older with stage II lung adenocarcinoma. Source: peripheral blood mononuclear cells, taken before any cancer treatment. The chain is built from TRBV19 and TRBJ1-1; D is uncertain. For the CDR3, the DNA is TGTGCCAGTAGTATATGGCACGGGAACACTGAAGCTTTCTTT. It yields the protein CASSIWHGNTEAFF.